These 10 T cell receptor beta chains share one sample of origin, sequenced in a study of vaccination effects on CD4 cells after COVID-19. Antigen specificity for these receptors is unknown. TCRdb's table, derived via immunoSEQ multiplex PCR, lists solely in-frame clones and lacks some. The table includes about 64,000 clones, approximately 70% detected once. With more than 9 days of culture completed, CD4+ T cells were isolated. This material consisted of CD4+ T cells from PBMCs cultured without peptide, taken before COVID-19 vaccination. These receptors were taken from a human donor who had a prior SARS-CoV-2 infection.

Only a few counts were recorded for this clone. The chain couples TRBV4-2 to TRBJ2-2, with a tentative D call TRBD2 (6 bases). The CDR3 spans 18 residues. Germline V gene sequence: CDR1 LGHNA, CDR2 YNFKEQ. Between the trimmed V and J ends, which lost 0 bases and 0 bases, there was a span of 14 bases. The CDR3 sequence: CASSQDLLAITNTGELFF. The CDR3 coding sequence is TGTGCCAGCAGCCAAGATCTCCTAGCGATAACGAACACCGGGGAGCTGTTTTTT.

The J gene is TRBJ1-1, the V gene TRBV19; 10 bases align to TRBD1. Germline V gene data show CDR1 as LNHDA and CDR2 as SQIVND (reference sequence). The CDR3 totals 15 residues. The trim removed 7 bases at V and 3 bases at J, leaving 8 bases unmatched. CDR3 sequence: CASTELGTGDTEAFF. In DNA, the CDR3 is TGTGCCAGTACCGAACTCGGGACAGGGGACACTGAAGCTTTCTTT.

This chain uses TRBV19 with TRBJ1-2; no clear D. The germline V gene has CDR1 LNHDA and CDR2 SQIVND (reference sequence). V lost 4 bases, J lost 5 bases, and 5 bases lay in between. There are 11 residues in the CDR3. The CDR3 protein is CASSTDYGYTF. The CDR3 DNA follows: TGTGCCAGTAGTACAGATTATGGCTACACCTTC. Together with reference TRBV19 and TRBJ1-2, the CDR3 gives the full variable domain: DGGITQSPKYLFRKEGQNVTLSCEQNLNHDAMYWYRQDPGQGLRLIYYSQIVNDFQKGDIAEGYSVSREKKESFPLTVTSAQKNPTAFYLCASSTDYGYTFGSGTRLTVV.

The gene calls are TRBV3-1 (or the pseudogene TRBV3-2) and TRBJ2-1, with D maybe TRBD2 (5 bases). The CDR3 loop spans 16 amino acids. V was clipped by 6 bases and J by 0 bases, with 15 bases between them. Germline lookup yields CDR1 LGHDT and CDR2 YNNKEL (reference sequence). DNA of the CDR3: TGTGCCAGCAGGTCCCGTTCCGGGAACTCCTACAATGAGCAGTTCTTC. The encoded protein is CASRSRSGNSYNEQFF.

The gene calls are TRBV25-1 and TRBJ2-3; 8 nucleotides align to TRBD1. Per germline, CDR1 MGHDK and CDR2 SYGVNS. CDR3 length: 15 residues. V lost 6 bases, J lost 4 bases, and 9 bases stayed unmatched. The CDR3 nucleotides are TGTGCCAGCAGCTTGACAGGGGTGGTTCCAGATACGCAGTATTTT. Translating it yields CASSLTGVVPDTQYF.

This clone was observed a single time. The V and J genes are TRBV9 and TRBJ1-6, with D perhaps TRBD1 (5 bases). Germline values: CDR1 SGDLS, CDR2 YYNGEE. Trimming stripped 2 bases from V and 6 bases from J, with 12 bases between. The CDR3 spans 15 residues. CDR3 in DNA: TGTGCCAGCAGCGTCCGAGGGGCCGGTAATTCACCCCTCCACTTT. Translating it yields CASSVRGAGNSPLHF.

Written as DNA, the CDR3 is TGTGCCAGCAGCGTAGTGCAGGGCGTAGGGCCCCAGCATTTT. Translated, it gives CASSVVQGVGPQHF. The rearrangement uses TRBV9 and TRBJ1-5, with a possible D match to TRBD1 (5 bases). From germline, CDR1 is SGDLS and CDR2 YYNGEE. V gave up 0 bases and J gave up 9 bases, with 13 bases separating them. The CDR3 has 14 residues. Using reference TRBV9 and TRBJ1-5 for the parts outside the CDR3, the full variable domain is DSGVTQTPKHLITATGQRVTLRCSPRSGDLSVYWYQQSLDQGLQFLIQYYNGEERAKGNILERFSAQQFPDLHSELNLSSLELGDSALYFCASSVVQGVGPQHFGDGTRLSIL.

This clone was seen only a few times. The chain uses TRBV5-6 and TRBJ2-1, with 7 bases identical to TRBD2. Per germline, CDR1 SGHDT and CDR2 YYEEEE. V gave up 0 bases and J gave up 4 bases; unmatched junction bases: 7. CDR3 length equals 16 residues. In DNA form, the CDR3 reads TGTGCCAGCAGCTTGGCCCGGGGGGTGGGATACAATGAGCAGTTCTTC. Its protein product is CASSLARGVGYNEQFF.

This clone was observed a handful of times. The rearrangement joins TRBV7-9 to TRBJ1-3; D remains unclear. Germline V gene data show CDR1 as SEHNR and CDR2 as FQNEAQ (reference sequence). The CDR3 covers 17 residues. V shed 1 base and J shed 0 bases, with 13 bases lying between them. The CDR3 sequence is CASSLGLSNLSGNTIYF. The CDR3 DNA reads as TGTGCCAGCAGCTTAGGTTTATCGAATCTCTCTGGAAACACCATATATTTT.

The gene calls are TRBV11-2 and TRBJ2-1, with TRBD1 identical over 8 bases. Germline V gives CDR1 SGHAT, CDR2 FQNNGV. The CDR3 loop spans 15 amino acids. V lost 5 bases, J lost 5 bases, and 8 bases stayed unmatched. The CDR3 reads CASSPTGESDNEQFF. CDR3 nucleotide sequence: TGTGCCAGCAGCCCGACAGGGGAATCGGACAATGAGCAGTTCTTC.